The clone carrying this T cell receptor beta chain counts as medium-sized. Its antigen is still unknown. This entry is derived from a study of brain T cells in children with intractable seizures. Produced via immunoSEQ multiplex PCR; TCRdb's table is partial and in-frame only. This sample has 88,000 or so clones, with about 90% found just once. Study-level points and caveats: Only CDR3 sequence similarity suggested viral specificity, without known HCMV serostatus.

Surgery cases with the highest brain T cell transcript signatures were chosen for sequencing. Before surgery, patients took at least one anti-epileptic drug. Germline lookup yields CDR1 MNHEY and CDR2 SMNVEV (reference sequence). Trimming cost V 6 bases and J 7 bases; bases outside gene matches: 8. The CDR3 runs 14 residues. The sample was peripheral blood, taken at surgery. The chain joins TRBV27 to TRBJ2-2; 7 bases fit TRBD1. This TCR was sampled from a girl aged 2-10 years with Rasmussen encephalitis and intractable seizures. CDR3 loop: CASRPTGLGGELFF. The CDR3 region has the DNA TGTGCCAGCAGACCGACAGGGTTGGGCGGGGAGCTGTTTTTT.